The T cell receptor beta chain under discussion was sequenced for a study of shared T cell receptors in the human thymus. The method was immunoSEQ multiplex PCR; TCRdb's version includes in-frame clones alone and lacks a portion of them. The table shows more than 300,000 clones, with more than 85% occurring only once. Germline V CDR1 and CDR2: MNHEY, SMNVEV (reference sequence). Trimming removed 4 bases from V and 4 bases from J; junction bases left unmatched: 7. The CDR3 has 16 residues. This rearrangement joins TRBV27 to TRBJ2-6, with 7 bases lining up with TRBD1. Sequenced sample: thymocytes. This receptor was obtained from a human donor. In DNA form, the CDR3 reads TGTGCCAGCAGTTCAGACAGGGTGGGAGGGGCCAACGTCCTGACTTTC. It specifies CASSSDRVGGANVLTF.